The source of this T cell receptor (beta chain) is a study of T cells in localized non-small cell lung cancer (dated by TCRdb to 2020 to 2022). The study in broad terms: T cell repertoires of 200 to 300 early-stage NSCLC patients were analyzed, with tumors being compared against uninvolved tumor-adjacent lungs. The cohort comprised 236 treatment-naïve NSCLC patients with resected, localized lung tumors. NSCLC patients had a mean age of roughly 69 years, and 120 to 150 were male and about 110 female. The research as a whole found: Since the design was exploratory, TCR variables were selected using unadjusted p-values with no false-discovery rate correction. A median of roughly 60 of the top 100 tumor clones were detected in paired uninvolved adjacent lung, and 25 to 35 of these tumor clones were also found among the top 100 clones of the paired uninvolved adjacent lung. Longer overall survival was associated with higher T cell density in blood, whereas shorter survival was associated with higher clonality in adjacent lung. Uninvolved tumor-adjacent lung showed the highest T cell clonality, higher than tumor, which suggests more focused antigenic responses in the uninvolved tumor-adjacent lung. Because multi-region tumor sequencing was not performed, intratumor heterogeneity could not be ruled out.

The immunoSEQ Assay was used to sequence TCR beta CDR3 regions from DNA. Turning to the authors' computational methods: T cell density was computed as TCR beta template counts normalized to usable DNA estimated by amplifying housekeeping genes. Richness was estimated using the preseqR package, with extrapolation to 400,000 templates for PBMC samples and to 120,000 templates for tissue samples. Clonality was defined as one minus Pielou's evenness. To identify tissue-enriched TCRs, differential abundance testing was run on productive amino-acid clonotypes with a minimum total count of 5 and an alpha of 0.1. The Jaccard Index and the Morisita Overlap Index were used to measure repertoire overlap between compartments. GLIPH grouped TCR beta CDR3s together with public tetramer-defined viral CDR3s, and a viral motif had to include at least three viral sequences and also show V-gene enrichment. The clones in this table, taken by TCRdb from immuneACCESS, are in-frame only. Not every clone is retained; where verified, under half of the shortfall comes from an unresolved V gene, and the cause of the rest is unknown. V and J calls and clone size follow that table, whereas D and trimming were derived from the DNA. This sample is represented by tens of thousands of clones; approximately 80% of them were singletons. The ten biggest clones cover 6% to 8% of the sample.

CDR3 length: 16 amino acids, cysteine to phenylalanine. The only DNA kept is the CDR3, 48 bases in frame from the first base. Of note for this clone: This clone's antigen is unknown. Base-call qualities are not available, and no considerably larger clone is one nucleotide away.

At diagnosis, tumor, uninvolved tumor-adjacent lung and peripheral blood were collected and then preserved as a mix of FFPE and fresh-frozen material. For TCR repertoire profiling, the blood samples were analyzed as peripheral blood mononuclear cells. The source of this sequence is a man aged 40 to 75 with stage II lung adenocarcinoma. Source: PBMCs, taken before any cancer treatment. Recombination connected TRBV21-1 to TRBJ2-7. TRBV21-1 is a recognized pseudogene. CDR3 protein: CASSPSRRTDVDEQYF. The sequenced DNA: TGTGCCAGCAGCCCTTCACGTCGGACGGATGTGGACGAGCAGTACTTC.